This note documents a single T cell receptor beta chain sequence. Antigen unknown. Autoimmune disease history or systemic immunosuppression led to patient exclusion. The assay was immunoSEQ multiplex PCR, and TCRdb's table has in-frame clones only and misses some. The sample yields 40,000 to 45,000 clones, around 90% seen once. This entry is derived from a study of OX40 agonist ivuxolimab in advanced cancers. Overall study findings and caveats: Part of the nonresponder group also had normalized T-cell clonal expansion that was low.

The CDR3 runs 16 residues. The V gene's germline CDR1 is SGHNT and CDR2 YYREEE (reference sequence). Trimming left V 4 bases short and J 3 bases short, with 20 bases between. This rearrangement joins TRBV5-4 to TRBJ2-7, with a weak D call TRBD1 (5 bases). The origin of this receptor is an adult with an advanced solid tumor such as melanoma, head and neck, liver or kidney cancer. The source material was CD4+ or CD8+ T cells sorted from blood, sampled in a trial of the OX40 agonist ivuxolimab. This CDR3 is CASSPRQGSSVYEQYF. The CDR3 DNA is TGTGCCAGCAGCCCAAGGCAGGGCAGTTCAGTCTACGAGCAGTACTTC.